This entry lists 18 T cell receptor beta chains sequenced from one sample in a study of blood T cells in healthy people across ages. The second PCR ran about 6 to 11 cycles with a sample-barcoded 5' primer and J-beta primers. TCRdb independently ran MiXCR on the 5' RACE reads; one entry per CDR3 protein. The sample carries around 500,000 distinct CDR3 sequences, around a quarter recorded once. This sample also belongs to another study, concerning T cells of mothers and their children.

Specimen: blood. Receptors were obtained from a boy between 2 and 15 years old in good health.

In this sample, this clonotype turned up a few times. The chain joins TRBV6-1 to TRBJ1-6; D uncertain. The germline gives CDR1 MNHNS, CDR2 SASEGT. With 4 bases removed from V and 0 bases from J, the gap between germline ends came to 7 bases. This CDR3 region has 15 residues. CDR3 bases: TGTGCCAGCAGTGGGGTTAGCTCCTATAATTCACCCCTCCACTTT. Its protein is CASSGVSSYNSPLHF.

The V and J genes are TRBV2 and TRBJ1-6; TRBD1 aligns across 7 bases. The ends lost 0 bases at V and 7 bases at J; junction bases unmatched: 6. This CDR3 has 16 residues. Looked up from germline, CDR1 is SNHLY and CDR2 is FYNNEI. The CDR3 DNA follows: TGTGCCAGCAGTGAAGCGCTTGCAGGGGGAAATTCACCCCTCCACTTT. It is translated as CASSEALAGGNSPLHF.

This clonotype was counted at least ten times. The CDR3 nucleotides are TGTGCCTGGGGGGGGACAGGGGTCTCTGGGGCCAACGTCCTGACTTTC. Translation: CAWGGTGVSGANVLTF. The gene calls are TRBV30 and TRBJ2-6, with TRBD1 matching 10 bases. The CDR3 runs 16 residues. Trimming cost V 5 bases and J 0 bases; bases outside gene matches: 4. Germline V CDR1 and CDR2: GTSNPN, SVGIG (reference sequence). Filled out from reference TRBV30 and TRBJ2-6, the complete variable domain reads SQTIHQWPATLVQPVGSPLSLECTVEGTSNPNLYWYRQAAGRGLQLLFYSVGIGQISSEVPQNLSASRPQDRQFILSSKKLLLSDSGFYLCAWGGTGVSGANVLTFGAGSRLTVL.

Concerning this clonotype itself: The junction and the germline gene differ at one end; a read error may be behind it. The chain employs TRBV5-6 and TRBJ2-2; D gene uncertain. Germline V gives CDR1 SGHDT, CDR2 YYEEEE. This CDR3 comprises 12 residues. CDR3 residues: CASSLGTEELFF. The CDR3 DNA reads TGTGCCAGCAGCTTGGGAACCGAGGAGCTGTTTTTT.

This clonotype was recorded many times. V gene TRBV7-3 combines with J gene TRBJ2-5, with D tentatively TRBD2 (6 bases). The CDR3 runs 13 residues. CDR1 is SGHTA, CDR2 FQGTGA, per germline. Trimming left V 5 bases short and J 5 bases short, with 12 bases between. CDR3 protein: CASSPNGGETQYF. CDR3 bases: TGTGCCAGCAGCCCGAACGGGGGTGAGACCCAGTACTTC.

This clonotype has a handful of counts. This chain joins TRBV25-1 and TRBJ1-4; D gene unclear. Trimming removed 7 bases from V and 3 bases from J, with 12 bases in between. This CDR3 contains 14 residues. Germline values: CDR1 MGHDK, CDR2 SYGVNS. The CDR3 loop is CASMTAGSNEKLFF. For the CDR3, the DNA is TGTGCCAGCATGACGGCCGGGTCTAATGAAAAACTGTTTTTT.

This chain joins TRBV24-1 and TRBJ2-3; D perhaps matches TRBD2 (5 bases). The germline gives CDR1 KGHDR, CDR2 SFDVKD. V was trimmed by 2 bases and J by 5 bases, leaving 13 bases between them. The CDR3 is made up of 15 amino acids. DNA for the CDR3: TGTGCCACCAGTGATTCCAGGAGAGGAGGAGATACGCAGTATTTT. This encodes CATSDSRRGGDTQYF.

The chain uses TRBV7-8 and TRBJ1-2, with D perhaps matching TRBD1 (5 bases). The length of the CDR3 is 14 residues. V was cut by 5 bases and J by 4 bases, with 14 bases left in between. Germline CDR1 is SGHVS and CDR2 is FQNEAQ. This chain's CDR3 is CASSVGGTAYGYTF. The CDR3 region has the DNA TGTGCCAGCAGCGTAGGTGGGACGGCCTATGGCTACACCTTC.

V usage is TRBV6-5 and J usage is TRBJ1-2, with 9 bases fitting TRBD1. The CDR3 sequence is 17 residues long. J gave up 3 bases and V 5 bases, and 13 bases lay outside the gene matches. Per germline, CDR1 MNHEY and CDR2 SVGAGI. The CDR3 coding sequence is TGTGCCAGCAGTAACCGGGACAGGGACCCTATCTACTATGGCTACACCTTC. Amino acid sequence: CASSNRDRDPIYYGYTF.

The chain has TRBV4-2 and TRBJ1-1; D may be TRBD1 (6 bases). This CDR3 is built from 13 residues. V was cut by 0 bases and J by 8 bases, with 10 bases left in between. Germline CDR1 is LGHNA and CDR2 is YNFKEQ. CDR3 bases: TGTGCCAGCAGCCAAGAGAAGGGGGAAGAAGCTTTCTTT. This translates into CASSQEKGEEAFF.

This clonotype was counted a single time. The genes are TRBV6-5 and TRBJ2-5; D perhaps matches TRBD1 (5 bases). The end of the DNA aligns better with TRBJ2-7, so the J call may be wrong. This CDR3 spans 14 amino acids. Germline CDR1 is MNHEY and CDR2 is SVGAGI. The CDR3 here is CASSLRAGLYEQYF. The CDR3 bases are TGTGCCAGCAGCCTCAGGGCAGGGCTCTACGAGCAGTACTTC.

This chain joins TRBV10-3 and TRBJ2-3; D uncertain. The CDR3 length is 12 residues. Germline V gene data show CDR1 as ENHRY and CDR2 as SYGVKD. V shed 5 bases and J shed 5 bases, with 8 bases lying between them. The CDR3 here is CAISPNRDTQYF. The CDR3 DNA reads TGTGCCATCAGTCCTAATAGAGATACGCAGTATTTT.

The V and J genes are TRBV30 and TRBJ2-5; the match to TRBD2 covers 12 bases. The end of the DNA fits TRBJ2-1 better, so the J call may be wrong. Germline V gives CDR1 GTSNPN, CDR2 SVGIG (reference sequence). The CDR3 is 11 residues long. The CDR3: CATGTSGEQFF. The CDR3 nucleotides are TGTGCCACGGGGACTAGCGGGGAGCAGTTCTTC.

The CDR3, as DNA: TGTGCCAGCAGCTTAGGTTCCGGAGGGGATGTCGGGGAGCTGTTTTTT. Residues: CASSLGSGGDVGELFF. The V gene is TRBV5-5, the J gene TRBJ2-2; D is possibly TRBD2 (6 bases). The CDR3 length is 16 residues. With 2 bases removed from V and 7 bases from J, the gap between germline ends came to 18 bases. Per the germline V gene, CDR1 is SGHKS and CDR2 is YYEKEE (reference sequence).

This clonotype was seen a handful of times. The V gene is TRBV12-5, the J gene TRBJ2-7, with D hard to call. Trimming cost V 3 bases and J 0 bases, with 9 bases left between them. Per the germline V gene, CDR1 is LGHNT and CDR2 is FRNRAP. The CDR3 runs to 14 residues. Here the CDR3 reads CASGFASPSYEQYF. CDR3 nucleotide sequence: TGTGCTAGTGGTTTTGCCAGCCCCTCCTACGAGCAGTACTTC. The full variable domain, with the rest looked up from reference TRBV12-5 and TRBJ2-7, is DARVTQTPRHKVTEMGQEVTMRCQPILGHNTVFWYRQTMMQGLELLAYFRNRAPLDDSGMPKDRFSAEMPDATLATLKIQPSEPRDSAVYFCASGFASPSYEQYFGPGTRLTVT.

This chain connects TRBV6-1 to TRBJ2-7; the match to TRBD1 covers 8 bases. The germline gives CDR1 MNHNS, CDR2 SASEGT. With V trimmed by 2 bases and J by 1 base, 10 bases remained unmatched. This CDR3 is 17 amino acids long. The CDR3 region has the DNA TGTGCCAGCAGTGAATATCGGACAGGGTCATTTTCCTACGAGCAGTACTTC. Protein sequence: CASSEYRTGSFSYEQYF.

The chain joins TRBV10-3 to TRBJ1-2, with TRBD1 identical over 7 bases. The CDR3 is made up of 12 amino acids. Germline-derived CDR1 and CDR2 are ENHRY and SYGVKD. V trimming: 4 bases; J trimming: 7 bases; junction bases outside the gene matches: 3. The DNA for the CDR3 is TGTGCCATCAGTGCCTACAGGGGTGGCTACACCTTC. This translates into CAISAYRGGYTF.

The chain links TRBV11-2 to TRBJ2-2; weak D call: TRBD1 (5 bases). The CDR3 runs 17 residues. CDR1 is SGHAT, CDR2 FQNNGV, per germline. Between the trimmed V and J ends, which lost 2 bases and 9 bases, there was a span of 22 bases. Here the CDR3 DNA reads TGTGCCAGCAGCTTAAAGTTACAGGCGAGTCGTAGCCGGGAGCTGTTTTTT. As protein: CASSLKLQASRSRELFF.